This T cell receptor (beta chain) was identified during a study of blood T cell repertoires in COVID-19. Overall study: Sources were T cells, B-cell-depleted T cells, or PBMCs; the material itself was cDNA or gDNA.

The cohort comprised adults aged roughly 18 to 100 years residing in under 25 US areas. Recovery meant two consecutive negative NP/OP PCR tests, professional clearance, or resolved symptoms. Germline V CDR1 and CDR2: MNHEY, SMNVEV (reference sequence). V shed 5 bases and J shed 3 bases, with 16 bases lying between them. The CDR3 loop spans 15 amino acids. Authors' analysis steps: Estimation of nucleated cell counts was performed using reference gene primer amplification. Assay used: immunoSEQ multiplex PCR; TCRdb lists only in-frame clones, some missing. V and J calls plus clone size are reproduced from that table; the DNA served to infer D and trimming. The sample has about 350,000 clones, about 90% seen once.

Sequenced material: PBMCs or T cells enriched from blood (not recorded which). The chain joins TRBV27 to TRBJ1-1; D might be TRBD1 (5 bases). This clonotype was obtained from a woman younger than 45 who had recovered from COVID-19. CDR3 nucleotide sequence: TGTGCCAGCAGTCCTCCGGGGGTTAAGTACACTGAAGCTTTCTTT. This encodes CASSPPGVKYTEAFF.